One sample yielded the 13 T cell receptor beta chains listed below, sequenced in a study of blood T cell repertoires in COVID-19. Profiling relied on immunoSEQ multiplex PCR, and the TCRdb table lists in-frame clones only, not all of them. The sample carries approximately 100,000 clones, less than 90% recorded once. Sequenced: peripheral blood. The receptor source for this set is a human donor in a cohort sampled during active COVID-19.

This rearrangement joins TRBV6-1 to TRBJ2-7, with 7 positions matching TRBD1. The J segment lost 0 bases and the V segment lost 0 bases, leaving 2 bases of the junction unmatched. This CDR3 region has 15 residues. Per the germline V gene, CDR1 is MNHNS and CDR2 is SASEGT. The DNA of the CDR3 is TGTGCCAGCAGTGAAGCGGGGGACAGCTCCTACGAGCAGTACTTC. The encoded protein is CASSEAGDSSYEQYF.

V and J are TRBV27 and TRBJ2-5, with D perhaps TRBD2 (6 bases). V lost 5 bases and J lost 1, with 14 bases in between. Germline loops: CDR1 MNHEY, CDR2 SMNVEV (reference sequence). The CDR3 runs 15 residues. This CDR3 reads CASSTSQGAQETQYF. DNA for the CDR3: TGTGCCAGCAGTACTAGCCAGGGCGCCCAAGAGACCCAGTACTTC.

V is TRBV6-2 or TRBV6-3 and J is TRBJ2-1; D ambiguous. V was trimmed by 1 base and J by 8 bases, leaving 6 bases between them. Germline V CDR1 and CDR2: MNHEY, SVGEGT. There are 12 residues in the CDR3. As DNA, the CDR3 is TGTGCCAGCAGTTACTTTATCGATGAGCAGTTCTTC. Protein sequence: CASSYFIDEQFF.

The CDR3 nucleotides read TGCAGCTCCGCATCTGGGGACAGTCTTGGCTACACCTTC. This codes for CSSASGDSLGYTF. The chain is built from TRBV29-1 and TRBJ1-2, with TRBD1 matching over 7 bases. Germline assignment: CDR1 SQVTM and CDR2 ANQGSEA. There are 13 residues in the CDR3. V lost 8 bases to trimming and J lost 7 bases; unmatched junction nucleotides: 13.

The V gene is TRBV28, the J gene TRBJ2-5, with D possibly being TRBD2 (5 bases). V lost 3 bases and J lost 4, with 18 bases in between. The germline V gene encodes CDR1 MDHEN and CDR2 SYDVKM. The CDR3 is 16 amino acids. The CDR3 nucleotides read TGTGCCAGCAGTTTTTATTTGGGCAGAGGGAGAGAGACCCAGTACTTC. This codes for CASSFYLGRGRETQYF.

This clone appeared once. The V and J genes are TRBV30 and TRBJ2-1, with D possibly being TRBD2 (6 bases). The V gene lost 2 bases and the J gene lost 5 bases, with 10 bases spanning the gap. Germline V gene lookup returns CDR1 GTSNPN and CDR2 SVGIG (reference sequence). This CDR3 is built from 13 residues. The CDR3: CAWSFGLNNEQFF. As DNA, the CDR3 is TGTGCCTGGAGTTTTGGACTAAACAATGAGCAGTTCTTC.

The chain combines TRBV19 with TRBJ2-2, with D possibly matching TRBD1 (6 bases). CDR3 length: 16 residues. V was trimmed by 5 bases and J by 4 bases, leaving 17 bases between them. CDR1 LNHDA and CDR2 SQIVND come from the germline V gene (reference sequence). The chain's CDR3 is CASSPRTESSTGELFF. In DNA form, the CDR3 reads TGTGCCAGTAGTCCCAGGACAGAAAGCTCCACCGGGGAGCTGTTTTTT.

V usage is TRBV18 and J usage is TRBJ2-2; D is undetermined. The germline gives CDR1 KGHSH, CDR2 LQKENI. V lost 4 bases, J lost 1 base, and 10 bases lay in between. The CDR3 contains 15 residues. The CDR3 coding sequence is TGTGCCAGCTCACTTAATTCGGGGAACACCGGGGAGCTGTTTTTT. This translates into CASSLNSGNTGELFF.

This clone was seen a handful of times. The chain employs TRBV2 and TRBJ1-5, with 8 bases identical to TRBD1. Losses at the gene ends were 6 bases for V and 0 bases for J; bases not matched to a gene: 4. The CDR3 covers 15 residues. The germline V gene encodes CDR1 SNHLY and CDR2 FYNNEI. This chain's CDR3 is CASRDRAVSNQPQHF. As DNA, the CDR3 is TGTGCCAGCAGGGACAGGGCTGTTAGCAATCAGCCCCAGCATTTT.

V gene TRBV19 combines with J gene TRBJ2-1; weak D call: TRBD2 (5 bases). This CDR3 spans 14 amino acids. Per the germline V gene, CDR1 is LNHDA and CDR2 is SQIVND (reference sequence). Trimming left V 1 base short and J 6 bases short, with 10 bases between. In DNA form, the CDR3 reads TGTGCCAGTAGTATAGGTCGAAGCGGCAATGAGCAGTTCTTC. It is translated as CASSIGRSGNEQFF.

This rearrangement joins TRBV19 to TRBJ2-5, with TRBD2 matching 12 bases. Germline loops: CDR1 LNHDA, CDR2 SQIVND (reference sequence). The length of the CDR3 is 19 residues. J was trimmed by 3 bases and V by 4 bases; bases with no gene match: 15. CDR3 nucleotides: TGTGCCAGTAGTAAACTAGCGGGAGGATGGGGGCAAACGGAAGAGACCCAGTACTTC. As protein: CASSKLAGGWGQTEETQYF.

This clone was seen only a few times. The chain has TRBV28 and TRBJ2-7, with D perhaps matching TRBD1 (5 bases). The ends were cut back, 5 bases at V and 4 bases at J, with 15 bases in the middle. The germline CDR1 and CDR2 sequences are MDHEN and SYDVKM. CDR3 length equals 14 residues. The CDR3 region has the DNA TGTGCCAGCAGTCTCGACGACAGTAGGTACGAGCAGTACTTC. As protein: CASSLDDSRYEQYF.

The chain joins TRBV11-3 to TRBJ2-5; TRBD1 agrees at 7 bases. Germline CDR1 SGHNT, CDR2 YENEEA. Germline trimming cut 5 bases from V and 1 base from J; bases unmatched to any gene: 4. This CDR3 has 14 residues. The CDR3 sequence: CASSPGTAQETQYF. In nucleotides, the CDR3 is TGTGCCAGCAGCCCGGGGACAGCCCAAGAGACCCAGTACTTC.